Each of the 13 T cell receptor beta chains below was sequenced from the same sample in a study of blood T cell repertoires in COVID-19. The assay was immunoSEQ multiplex PCR, and TCRdb's table has in-frame clones only and misses some. Of about 140,000 clones in the sample, roughly four fifths are singletons; the top ten hold under 6%. Sequences were obtained from peripheral blood. The receptors stem from a woman aged 80 or older with active or convalescent COVID-19.

CDR3 region: CASSPGGTGTTYEQYF. The CDR3 bases are TGTGCCAGCAGCCCCGGAGGGACAGGGACCACCTACGAGCAGTACTTC. The chain employs TRBV28 and TRBJ2-7; 9 bases match TRBD1. The CDR3 length is 16 residues. Germline V gene data show CDR1 as MDHEN and CDR2 as SYDVKM. With V trimmed by 6 bases and J by 2 bases, 11 bases remained unmatched.

In this sample, this clone turned up once. The rearrangement links TRBV4-2 to TRBJ2-5; 9 positions agree with TRBD1. CDR1 LGHNA and CDR2 YNFKEQ come from the germline V gene. V shed 0 bases and J 1 base; nucleotides not matched to a gene: 6. The CDR3 sequence is 17 residues long. The CDR3 reads CASSQESAGQGQETQYF. The DNA of the CDR3 is TGTGCCAGCAGCCAAGAAAGTGCGGGACAGGGCCAAGAGACCCAGTACTTC.

This chain uses TRBV5-5 with TRBJ1-4; 7 positions agree with TRBD1. CDR3 length equals 15 residues. Germline trimming cut 4 bases from V and 7 bases from J; bases unmatched to any gene: 10. CDR1 is SGHKS and CDR2 is YYEKEE in the germline V gene (reference sequence). The CDR3 DNA sequence: TGTGCCAGCAGCACAGGGGACAGCCCTGGTGAAAAACTGTTTTTT. This codes for CASSTGDSPGEKLFF.

The rearrangement links TRBV3-1 (or the pseudogene TRBV3-2) to TRBJ1-6; 8 nucleotides align to TRBD1. The CDR3 consists of 15 residues. Germline V gene data show CDR1 as LGHDT and CDR2 as YNNKEL (reference sequence). J lost 7 bases, V lost 1 base, and 3 bases had no gene match. The CDR3 here is CASSQVRQGNSPLHF. DNA of the CDR3: TGTGCCAGCAGCCAAGTCAGACAGGGGAATTCACCCCTCCACTTT.

In this sample, this clone turned up a few times. The chain recombines TRBV5-6 with TRBJ1-1; tentative D call: TRBD1 (5 bases). Germline V gene sequence: CDR1 SGHDT, CDR2 YYEEEE. This CDR3 spans 16 amino acids. Trimming cost V 2 bases and J 1 base, with 15 bases left between them. The CDR3 nucleotides are TGTGCCAGCAGCTTCAGGGATTATAACCCGAACACTGAAGCTTTCTTT. Its protein is CASSFRDYNPNTEAFF.

The chain carries TRBV7-2 and TRBJ2-3; D possibly corresponds to TRBD1 (6 bases). From germline, CDR1 is SGHTA and CDR2 FQGNSA. This CDR3 is 15 amino acids long. The V end lost 7 bases, the J end lost 1 base, and 15 bases lay between the germline ends. The CDR3 region is CASNLGAGGTDTQYF. The CDR3 region has the DNA TGTGCCAGCAACCTGGGAGCAGGGGGCACAGATACGCAGTATTTT.

This chain links TRBV30 with TRBJ1-5; unclear D gene. CDR1 and CDR2 from the germline V gene are GTSNPN and SVGIG (reference sequence). Trimming shortened V by 2 bases and J by 4 bases, and 6 bases separated the two germline ends. The CDR3 length is 12 residues. The CDR3 loop is CAWSLANQPQHF. Written as DNA, the CDR3 is TGTGCCTGGAGTCTAGCAAATCAGCCCCAGCATTTT.

The chain employs TRBV4-2 and TRBJ1-3, with 9 bases fitting TRBD1. CDR1 is LGHNA, CDR2 YNFKEQ, per germline. This CDR3 comprises 17 residues. Unmatched junction bases numbered 5, after V lost 0 bases and J lost 2 bases. This CDR3 is CASSQDVGTGTGNTIYF. The CDR3 nucleotides are TGTGCCAGCAGCCAAGATGTAGGGACAGGGACTGGAAACACCATATATTTT.

Only a few counts were recorded for this clone. The chain links TRBV7-9 to TRBJ2-1; no definite D call. The V gene's germline CDR1 is SEHNR and CDR2 FQNEAQ (reference sequence). The V and J ends lost 6 bases and 9 bases respectively, with 12 bases between them. The CDR3 runs to 12 residues. CDR3 nucleotide sequence: TGTGCCAGCAGAGCCTTGTCCGGTGAGCAGTTCTTC. It is translated as CASRALSGEQFF. The full variable domain, in which reference TRBV7-9 and TRBJ2-1 provide the parts outside the CDR3, is DTGVSQNPRHKITKRGQNVTFRCDPISEHNRLYWYRQTLGQGPEFLTYFQNEAQLEKSRLLSDRFSAERPKGSFSTLEIQRTEQGDSAMYLCASRALSGEQFFGPGTRLTVL.

The chain has TRBV12-3 or TRBV12-4 and TRBJ1-1; D possibly corresponds to TRBD1 (5 bases). CDR3 length equals 13 residues. V was pared by 8 bases and J by 0 bases, with 10 bases between. The CDR3 sequence is CASQPGVNTEAFF. CDR3 in DNA: TGTGCCAGCCAACCGGGGGTGAACACTGAAGCTTTCTTT.

This clone was detected once. The chain is built from TRBV5-4 and TRBJ2-3; 8 bases fit TRBD2. The germline CDR1 and CDR2 sequences are SGHNT and YYREEE (reference sequence). The CDR3 length is 15 residues. V gave up 4 bases and J gave up 1 base; unmatched junction bases: 5. The CDR3 DNA reads TGTGCCAGCAGCGCACAACTAGCGGGCACAGATACGCAGTATTTT. Protein product: CASSAQLAGTDTQYF.

This clone has a handful of counts. The rearrangement uses TRBV20-1 and TRBJ2-1; no clear D. Trimming removed 3 bases at V and 7 bases at J, with 7 bases between. Germline V gene sequence: CDR1 DFQATT, CDR2 SNEGSKA (reference sequence). CDR3 size: 11 residues. CDR3 in DNA: TGCAGTGCTAGTCAGTCGAATGAGCAGTTCTTC. As protein: CSASQSNEQFF.

This sequence joins TRBV30 and TRBJ2-7; 7 bases align to TRBD2. CDR1 is GTSNPN and CDR2 is SVGIG in the germline V gene (reference sequence). The V gene end was trimmed by 4 bases and the J gene end by 3 bases; junction bases not matched to a gene: 3. The CDR3 covers 12 residues. The CDR3 DNA follows: TGTGCCTGGACCCGCGGGGGCTACGAGCAGTACTTC. Its protein is CAWTRGGYEQYF.